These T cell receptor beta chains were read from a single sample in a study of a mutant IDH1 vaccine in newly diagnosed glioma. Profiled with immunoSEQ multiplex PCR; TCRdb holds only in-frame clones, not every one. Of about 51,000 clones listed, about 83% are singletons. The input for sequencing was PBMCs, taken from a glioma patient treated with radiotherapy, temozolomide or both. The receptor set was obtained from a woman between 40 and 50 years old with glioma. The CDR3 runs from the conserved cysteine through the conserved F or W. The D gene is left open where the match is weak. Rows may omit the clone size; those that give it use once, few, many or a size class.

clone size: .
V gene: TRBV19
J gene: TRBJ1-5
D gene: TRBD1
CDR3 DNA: TGTGCCAGTAGTTCACGACAGGGGGGTAATCAGCCCCAGCATTTT
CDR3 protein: CASSSRQGGNQPQHF

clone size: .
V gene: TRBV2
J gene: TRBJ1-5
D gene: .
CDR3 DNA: TGTGCCAGCAGTGACTTAAGGGGGACCAATCAGCCCCAGCATTTT
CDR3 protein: CASSDLRGTNQPQHF

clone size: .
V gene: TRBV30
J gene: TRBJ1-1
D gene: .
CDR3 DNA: TGTGCCTGGAGTGTACACCGGGGGGCGATTGTTGAAGCTTTCTTT
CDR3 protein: CAWSVHRGAIVEAFF

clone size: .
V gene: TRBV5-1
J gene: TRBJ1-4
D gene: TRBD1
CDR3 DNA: TGCGCCAGCAGCTTGATGGGACAGGATAACGAAAAACTGTTTTTT
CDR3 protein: CASSLMGQDNEKLFF

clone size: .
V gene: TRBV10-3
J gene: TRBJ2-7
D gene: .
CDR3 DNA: TGTGCCATCGGTGGGGGTTCGCAGGCATTCGGCGAGCAGTACTTC
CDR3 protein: CAIGGGSQAFGEQYF

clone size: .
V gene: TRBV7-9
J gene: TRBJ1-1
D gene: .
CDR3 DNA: TGTGCCAGCAGAGGGGAAGAGGACACTGAAGCTTTCTTT
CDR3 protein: CASRGEEDTEAFF

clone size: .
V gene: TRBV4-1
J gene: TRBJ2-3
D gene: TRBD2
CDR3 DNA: TGCGCCAGCAGCCAAGATCCACTAGCGGGGGGAGGGTTTACAGATACGCAGTATTTT
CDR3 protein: CASSQDPLAGGGFTDTQYF

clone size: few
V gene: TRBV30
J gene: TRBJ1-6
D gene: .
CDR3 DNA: TGTGCCTGGAGTGAACAGGGTAATTCACCCCTCCACTTT
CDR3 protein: CAWSEQGNSPLHF

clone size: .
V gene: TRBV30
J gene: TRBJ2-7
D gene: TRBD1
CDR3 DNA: TGTGCCTGCGACAGGGGGCAATACGAGCAGTACTTC
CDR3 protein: CACDRGQYEQYF

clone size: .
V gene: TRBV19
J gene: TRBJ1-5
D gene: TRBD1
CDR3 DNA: TGTGCCAGTAGTATAATGACAGGGAATCAGCCCCAGCATTTT
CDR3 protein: CASSIMTGNQPQHF

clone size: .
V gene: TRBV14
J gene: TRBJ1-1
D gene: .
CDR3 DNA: TGTGCCAGCAGGCAACTCAGTGGCACTGAAGCTTTCTTT
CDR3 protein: CASRQLSGTEAFF

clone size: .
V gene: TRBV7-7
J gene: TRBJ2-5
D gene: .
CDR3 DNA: TGTGCTAGCAGCCGAGGAACAGTAAAAGAGACCCAGTACTTC
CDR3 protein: CASSRGTVKETQYF

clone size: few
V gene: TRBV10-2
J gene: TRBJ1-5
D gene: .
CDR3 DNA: TGCGCCAGCAGTGTTATCCGGGACGGGTATAGCAATCAGCCCCAGCATTTT
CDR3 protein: CASSVIRDGYSNQPQHF

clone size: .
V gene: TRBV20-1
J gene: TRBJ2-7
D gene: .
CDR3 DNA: TGCAGTGCTAGACGACAGAAGGAGCAGTACTTC
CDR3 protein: CSARRQKEQYF

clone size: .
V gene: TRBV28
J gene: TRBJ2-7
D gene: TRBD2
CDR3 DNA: TGTGCCAGCAGTTTAAGTGGGGGGGCCTACGAGCAGTACTTC
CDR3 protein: CASSLSGGAYEQYF

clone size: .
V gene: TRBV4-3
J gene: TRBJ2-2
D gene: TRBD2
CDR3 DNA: TGCGCCAGCAGCCAAGTTGGGAGCGGGGGGGCCGAAACCGGGGAGCTGTTTTTT
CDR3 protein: CASSQVGSGGAETGELFF

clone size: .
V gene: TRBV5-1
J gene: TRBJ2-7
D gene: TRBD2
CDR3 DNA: TGCGCCAGCAGCTTGAATGGCGGGGGGGCCTACGAGCAGTACTTC
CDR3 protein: CASSLNGGGAYEQYF

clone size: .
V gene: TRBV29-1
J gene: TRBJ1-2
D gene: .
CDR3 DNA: TGCAGCGCCCTAGGGCCCTATGGCTACACCTTC
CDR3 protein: CSALGPYGYTF

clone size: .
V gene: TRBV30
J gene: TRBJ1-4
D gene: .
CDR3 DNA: TGTGCCTGGAGGGGGGGGAGACTTAATGAAAAACTGTTTTTT
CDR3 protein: CAWRGGRLNEKLFF

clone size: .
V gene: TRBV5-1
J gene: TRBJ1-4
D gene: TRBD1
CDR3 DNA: TGCGCCAGCAGCATCCGGGACAGGGAGTCTAATGAAAAACTGTTTTTT
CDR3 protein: CASSIRDRESNEKLFF

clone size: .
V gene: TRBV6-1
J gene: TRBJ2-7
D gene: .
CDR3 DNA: TGTGCCAGCAGTGTATATGACGAGCAGTACTTC
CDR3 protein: CASSVYDEQYF

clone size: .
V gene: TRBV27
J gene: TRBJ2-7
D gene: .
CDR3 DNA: TGTGCCAGCAGTTTAAGGGGGGCATACGAGCAGTACTTC
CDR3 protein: CASSLRGAYEQYF

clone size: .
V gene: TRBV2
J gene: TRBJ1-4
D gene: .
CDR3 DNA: TGTGCCAGCAGTGAAGGTCTTAAGGGGCGCCAGGAAAAACTGTTTTTT
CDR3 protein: CASSEGLKGRQEKLFF

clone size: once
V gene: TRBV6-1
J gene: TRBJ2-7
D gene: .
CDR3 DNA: TGTGCCAGCAGTGAAGGAAAGGGTTATGGACCGTACTTC
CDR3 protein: CASSEGKGYGPYF

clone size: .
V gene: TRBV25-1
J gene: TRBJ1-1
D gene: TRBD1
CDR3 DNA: TGTGCCAGCAGTGAGGGGACAGGGATCATGAACACTGAAGCTTTCTTT
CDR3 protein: CASSEGTGIMNTEAFF

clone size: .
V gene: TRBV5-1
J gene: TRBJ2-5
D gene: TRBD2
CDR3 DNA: TGCGCCAGCAGCTTGGGGCCTAGCGGGCCGCCTCAAGAGACCCAGTACTTC
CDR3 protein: CASSLGPSGPPQETQYF

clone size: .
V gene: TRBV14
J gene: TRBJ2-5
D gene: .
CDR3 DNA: TGTGCCAGCAGCCAACCCTTCCCGGGGACCCAGTACTTC
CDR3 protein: CASSQPFPGTQYF

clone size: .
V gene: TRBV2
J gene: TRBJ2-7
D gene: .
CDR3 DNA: TGTGCCAGCCCCCGGGAGGCGACAGGGATCTACGAGCAGTACTTC
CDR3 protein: CASPREATGIYEQYF

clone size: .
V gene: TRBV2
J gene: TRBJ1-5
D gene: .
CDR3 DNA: TGTGCCAGCTTCCCGGGCCGGTGGCCCTACAATCAGCCCCAGCATTTT
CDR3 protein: CASFPGRWPYNQPQHF

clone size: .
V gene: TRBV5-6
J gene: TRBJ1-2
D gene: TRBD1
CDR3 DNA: TGTGCCAGCAGCCCCCTGACCGGGACAGGGGGCGTCGTAAGAGGCTACACCTTC
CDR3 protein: CASSPLTGTGGVVRGYTF

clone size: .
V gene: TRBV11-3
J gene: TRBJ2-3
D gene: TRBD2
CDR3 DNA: TGTGCCAGCAGCCAAGGGACTAGCGTAACAGATACGCAGTATTTT
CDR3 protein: CASSQGTSVTDTQYF

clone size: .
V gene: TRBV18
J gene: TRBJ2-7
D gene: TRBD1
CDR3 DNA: TGTGCCAGCTCATTACAAGGACAGGGCTACGAGCAGTACTTC
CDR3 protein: CASSLQGQGYEQYF

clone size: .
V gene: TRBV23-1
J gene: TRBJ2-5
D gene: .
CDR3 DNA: TGCGCCAGCAGTCAACGGGGGATTTCGGGGACCCAGTACTTC
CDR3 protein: CASSQRGISGTQYF

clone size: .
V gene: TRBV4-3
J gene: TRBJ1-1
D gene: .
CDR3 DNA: TGCGCCAGCAGCCGGGTACAGGGTGAAGCTTTCTTT
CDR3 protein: CASSRVQGEAFF

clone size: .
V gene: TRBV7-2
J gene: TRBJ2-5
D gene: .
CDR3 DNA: TGTGCCAGCAGCTTGTTCAGGGGACGGAGAGGAAGTGAGACCCAGTACTTC
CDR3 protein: CASSLFRGRRGSETQYF

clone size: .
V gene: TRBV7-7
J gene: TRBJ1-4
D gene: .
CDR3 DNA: TGTGCTAGCAGCTGGGGCGTCGGCACTGAAAAACTGTTTTTT
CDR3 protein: CASSWGVGTEKLFF

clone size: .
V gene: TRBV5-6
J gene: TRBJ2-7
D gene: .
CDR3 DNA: TGTGCCAGCAGCCTTGACGACTACGAGCAGTACTTC
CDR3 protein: CASSLDDYEQYF

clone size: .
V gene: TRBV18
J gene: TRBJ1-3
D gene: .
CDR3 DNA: TGTGCCAGCTCACCCCCAGGGGCCTCTGGAAACACCATATATTTT
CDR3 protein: CASSPPGASGNTIYF

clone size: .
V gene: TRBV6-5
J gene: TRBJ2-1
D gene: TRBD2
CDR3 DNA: TGTGCCAGCACCGACCGAAGCGGGGTGGAGCAGTTCTTC
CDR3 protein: CASTDRSGVEQFF

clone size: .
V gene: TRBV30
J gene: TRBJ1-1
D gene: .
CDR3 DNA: TGTGCCTGGAGTGTGAGGGGAAGGGCTGAAGCTTTCTTT
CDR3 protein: CAWSVRGRAEAFF

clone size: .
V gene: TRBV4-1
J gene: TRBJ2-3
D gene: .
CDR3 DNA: TGCGCCAGCAGCCCCGTCTATAGCACAGATACGCAGTATTTT
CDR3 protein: CASSPVYSTDTQYF

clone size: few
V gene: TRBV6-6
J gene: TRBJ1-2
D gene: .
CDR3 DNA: TGTGCCAGCATTCTCCGGACAGCAAACTATGGCTACACCTTC
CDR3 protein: CASILRTANYGYTF

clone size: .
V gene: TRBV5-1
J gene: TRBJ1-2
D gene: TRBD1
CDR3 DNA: TGCGCCAGCAGCCCACAGGGGAGGGCTAACTATGGCTACACCTTC
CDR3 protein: CASSPQGRANYGYTF

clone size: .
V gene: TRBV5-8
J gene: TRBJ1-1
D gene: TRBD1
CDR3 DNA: TGTGCCAGCAGCTTACAGGGGGCGTACACTGAAGCTTTCTTT
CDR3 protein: CASSLQGAYTEAFF

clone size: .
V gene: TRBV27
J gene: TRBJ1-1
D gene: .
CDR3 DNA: TGTGCCAGCAGTTTTAACTGGTACACTGAAGCTTTCTTT
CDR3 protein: CASSFNWYTEAFF

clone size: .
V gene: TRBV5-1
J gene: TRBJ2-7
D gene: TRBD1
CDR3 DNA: TGCGCCAGCAGCGGCATACAGGGGAGCGACGAGCAGTACTTC
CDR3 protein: CASSGIQGSDEQYF

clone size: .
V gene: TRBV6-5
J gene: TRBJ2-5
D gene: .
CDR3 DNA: TGTGCCAGCAGGCGGGGCAGACAAGAGACCCAGTACTTC
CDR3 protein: CASRRGRQETQYF

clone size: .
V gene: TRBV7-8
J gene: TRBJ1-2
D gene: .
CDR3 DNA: TGTGCCAGCAGCTTCTACTGGGGGGGTGCTGACTATGGCTACACCTTC
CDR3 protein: CASSFYWGGADYGYTF

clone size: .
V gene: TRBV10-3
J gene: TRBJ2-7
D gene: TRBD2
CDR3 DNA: TGTGCCATCAGGCGAACTAGCGGGGGAAACTACGAGCAGTACTTC
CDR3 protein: CAIRRTSGGNYEQYF

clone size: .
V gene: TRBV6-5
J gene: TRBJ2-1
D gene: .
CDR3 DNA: TGTGCCAGCAGTTACTCGATAAACAATGAGCAGTTCTTC
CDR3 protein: CASSYSINNEQFF

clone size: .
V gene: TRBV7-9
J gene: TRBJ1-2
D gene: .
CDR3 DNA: TGTGCCAGTTATGGAGACTATGGCTACACCTTC
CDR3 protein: CASYGDYGYTF

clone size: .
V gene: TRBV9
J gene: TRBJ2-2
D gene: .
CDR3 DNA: TGTGCCAGCAGCGTAGCTTTAGGCGGTGCGGGGACCGGGGAGCTGTTTTTT
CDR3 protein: CASSVALGGAGTGELFF

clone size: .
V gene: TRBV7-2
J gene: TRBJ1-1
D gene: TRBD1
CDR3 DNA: TGTGCCAGCAGCTTAAGGTTCTCAGGGGGCACTGAAGCTTTCTTT
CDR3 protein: CASSLRFSGGTEAFF

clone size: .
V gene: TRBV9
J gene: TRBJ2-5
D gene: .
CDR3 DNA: TGTGCCAGCAGCGTAGAGGGGCTCTCCCAAGAGACCCAGTACTTC
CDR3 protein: CASSVEGLSQETQYF

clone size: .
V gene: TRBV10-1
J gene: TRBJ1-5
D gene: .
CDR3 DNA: TGCGCCAGCAGTGAAGGGCTCAATCAGCCCCAGCATTTT
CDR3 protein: CASSEGLNQPQHF